This entry features one T cell receptor (beta chain) sequence. This CDR3 is 15 amino acids long. Germline V lookup: CDR1 LNHDA, CDR2 SQIVND (reference sequence). Trimming removed 7 bases from V and 4 bases from J; junction bases left unmatched: 10. The assay was immunoSEQ multiplex PCR, and TCRdb's table has in-frame clones only and misses some. Of about 260,000 clones in the sample, around 86% are singletons; the top ten hold 1.5%. This record comes from a study of blood T cell repertoires in COVID-19. Turning to the study itself: The United States, Italy and Spain provided the acute and convalescent COVID-19 samples.

The material sequenced was peripheral blood. The genes are TRBV19 and TRBJ2-5; TRBD1 matches 9 bases. The TCR comes from a woman in her forties who had recovered from COVID-19. The CDR3 loop is CASTTGTGRRETQYF. CDR3 DNA sequence: TGTGCCAGTACCACGGGGACAGGGCGGAGAGAGACCCAGTACTTC.